The clone carrying this T cell receptor (beta chain) was counted only a few times. These data are taken from a study of blood T cell repertoires in COVID-19. Study-wide background: COVID-19 samples collected from the United States, Italy and Spain covered acute and convalescent phases.

Which cohort a participant joined came from the clinical history participants gave. Authors' data handling: Estimated nucleated cell counts came from reference gene primer amplification. The table came from immunoSEQ multiplex PCR; TCRdb's copy has only in-frame clones and leaves some out. V, J and clone size are those of that table, while D and trimming were read from the DNA. This table holds around 290,000 clones, 90% found once. The origin of this receptor is a woman in her twenties or thirties who had recovered from COVID-19. The sequencing sample was made of PBMCs or T cells enriched from blood (not recorded which).

The CDR3 DNA sequence: TGCAGTGCTAGTGGTGACAGGGAAGTTGAAGCTTTCTTT. As protein: CSASGDREVEAFF. V is TRBV20-1 and J is TRBJ1-1; 7 nucleotides line up with TRBD1. The CDR3 length is 13 residues. V lost 3 bases and J lost 7; bases outside the gene matches: 8. From germline, CDR1 is DFQATT and CDR2 SNEGSKA (reference sequence).